The 8 T cell receptor delta chains listed next were all sequenced from one sample in a study of γδ T cells in repeated Plasmodium falciparum infection. TCRdb repeated clone calling on the multiplex PCR reads with CATT. The sample lists 70,000 to 95,000 delta-chain clones, roughly 1.4% seen once, with more than 7% in the top ten. Gammadelta T cells were flow-sorted from PBMC into Vgamma9/Vdelta2+ and Vdelta2-negative populations for bulk analysis. Material for sequencing was gamma-delta T cells from blood. These receptors were obtained from a pool of human donors (malaria-infected and uninfected, not separated).

At least ten counts were recorded for this clone. The chain carries TRDV2 and TRDJ3; D might be TRDD3 (6 bases). CDR3 length: 18 amino acids. The germline V and J ends were trimmed by 1 base and 0 bases, with 12 bases remaining between them. The germline CDR1 and CDR2 sequences are GEAIGNYY and EKD. The CDR3 protein is CACDTRGKSSWDTRQMFF. CDR3 bases: TGTGCCTGTGACACACGGGGGAAAAGCTCCTGGGACACCCGACAGATGTTTTTC.

On this clone: A far larger clone is only one base removed, so a read error is likely. This CDR3 is also generated by other DNA sequences in the sample. This chain joins TRAV14/DV4 and TRDJ1; TRDD3 aligns across 10 bases. TCRdb supplies no J gene; here it was assigned by aligning the nucleotide sequence to germline. The junction had 20 bases not matched to a gene; V was cut back by 0 bases and J by 10 bases. CDR3 size: 19 residues. Germline assignment: CDR1 TSDPSYG and CDR2 QGSYDQQN (reference sequence). CDR3 sequence (DNA): TGTGCAATGAGAGAGGGTGATTCACGTTACTGGGGGATCCCGCGGGGACTCATCTTT. Translation gives CAMREGDSRYWGIPRGLIF.

This clone was counted at least ten times. This sample also contains other DNA sequences that code for the same CDR3. J is TRDJ1 and V is TRDV1, with 7 bases that match TRDD2. The germline V gene has CDR1 TSWWSYY and CDR2 QGS. There are 13 residues in the CDR3. Unmatched junction bases numbered 5, after V lost 3 bases and J lost 7 bases. In DNA form, the CDR3 reads TGTGCTCTTGGGGACCGGCCTTCCTCTAAACTCATCTTT. It yields the protein CALGDRPSSKLIF.

This clone was seen more than once but under ten times. TCRdb assigns this DNA the protein of a much larger clone, which departs from its translation at residue 4; this likely reflects a read error, and the protein shown comes from translating the DNA. The chain recombines TRDV1 with TRDJ1; 10 positions agree with TRDD3. TCRdb gives no J gene; it was assigned here by matching the DNA to germline. This CDR3 contains 22 residues. Germline CDR1 TSWWSYY, CDR2 QGS. The CDR3 loop reads CALRELVGLHWGILRYTDKLIF. The CDR3 coding sequence is TGTGCTCTTAGGGAACTAGTAGGACTACATTGGGGGATACTCAGATACACCGATAAACTCATCTTT.

Notes on this clone: A far more abundant clone sits one base away, making this likely a read error. The sample carries other DNA sequences with the same CDR3. Written as DNA, the CDR3 is TGTGCTCTTGGTATAGAAATCCCACTTCGGCGCAGTGGGGGATACGCACCAAGGCTCATCTTT. It is translated as CALGIEIPLRRSGGYAPRLIF. No J gene was assigned, while the V gene was called as TRDV1; the table names TRDD3, a call not compared with the DNA. This CDR3 is 21 amino acids long. CDR1 is TSWWSYY and CDR2 is QGS in the germline V gene.

This clone was seen many times. The mismatch at residue 3 between this DNA's translation and the TCRdb protein of a much larger clone likely reflects a read error; the protein shown is translated from the DNA. The chain joins TRDV2 to TRDJ1, with D maybe TRDD3 (5 bases). The germline CDR1 and CDR2 sequences are GEAIGNYY and EKD. This CDR3 contains 14 residues. In DNA, the CDR3 is TGTGCCCGTGACGGGATTAGTGCCACCGATAAACTCATCTTT. Amino acid sequence: CARDGISATDKLIF.

In this sample, this clone turned up a few times. TCRdb assigns this DNA the protein of a much larger clone, which departs from its translation at residue 10; this likely reflects a read error, and the protein shown comes from translating the DNA. This chain uses TRDV3 with TRDJ1; 9 bases map to TRDD3. TCRdb leaves out the J gene; it was filled in here by matching the DNA to germline. This CDR3 region has 15 residues. J was trimmed by 7 bases and V by 1 base; bases with no gene match: 13. The germline V gene has CDR1 TVYSNPD and CDR2 GDNSRS (reference sequence). The CDR3: CAFMVRTGGHAKLIF. The CDR3 nucleotides are TGTGCCTTTATGGTCCGTACTGGGGGACACGCTAAACTCATCTTT. Full variable domain (rest looked up from reference TRDV3 and TRDJ1): CDKVTQSSPDQTVASGSEVVLLCTYDTVYSNPDLFWYRIRPDYSFQFVFYGDNSRSEGADFTQGRFSVKHILTQKAFHLVISPVRTEDSATYYCAFMVRTGGHAKLIFGKGTRVTVEP.

In its sample, this clone was seen a few times. The protein recorded in TCRdb matches a much larger clone and deviates from this DNA's translation at residue 5, suggesting a read error; the protein here is obtained by translating the DNA. This chain connects TRDV1 to TRDJ1, with 13 bases lining up with TRDD3. V lost 4 bases, J lost 0 bases, and 23 bases stayed unmatched. The CDR3 covers 23 residues. Germline values: CDR1 TSWWSYY, CDR2 QGS. The CDR3 DNA sequence: TGTGCTCTTGGGGGACAGCCTTGTACTGGGGGATACGCTGATGTGCTGTACACCGATAAACTCATCTTT. It yields the protein CALGGQPCTGGYADVLYTDKLIF.